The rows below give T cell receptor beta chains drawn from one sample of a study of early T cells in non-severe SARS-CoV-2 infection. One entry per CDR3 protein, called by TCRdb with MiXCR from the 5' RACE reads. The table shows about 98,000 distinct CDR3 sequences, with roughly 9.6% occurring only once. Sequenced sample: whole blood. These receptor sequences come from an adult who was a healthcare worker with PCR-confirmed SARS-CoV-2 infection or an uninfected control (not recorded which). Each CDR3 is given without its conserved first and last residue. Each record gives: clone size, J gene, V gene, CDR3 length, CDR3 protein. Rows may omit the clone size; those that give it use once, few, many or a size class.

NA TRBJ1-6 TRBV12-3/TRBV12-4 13 ASRPTGGADSPLH
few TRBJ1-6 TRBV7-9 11 ASRSQQNSPLH
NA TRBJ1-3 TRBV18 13 ASSPPGAQGNTIY
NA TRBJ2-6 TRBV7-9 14 ASSFQGAYGANVLT
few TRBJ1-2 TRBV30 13 AWNRPAPLNYGYT
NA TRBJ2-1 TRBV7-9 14 ASSRRAGGEWNEQF
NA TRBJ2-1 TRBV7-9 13 ASRGGAGPYNEQF
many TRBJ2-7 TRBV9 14 ASSVAPTGISYEQY
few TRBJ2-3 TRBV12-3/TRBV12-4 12 ASSLLIVPDTQY
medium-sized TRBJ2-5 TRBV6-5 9 ASSYSQSEY
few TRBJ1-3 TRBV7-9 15 ASSSRGREAAGNTIY
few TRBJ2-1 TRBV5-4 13 ASSHPGQGGYEQF
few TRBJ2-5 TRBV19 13 ASSTAWDTRETQY
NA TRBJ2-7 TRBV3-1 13 ASSQGRGRPYEQY
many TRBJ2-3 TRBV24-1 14 ATSDFRSGVQDTQY
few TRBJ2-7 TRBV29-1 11 SVVQGPSYEQY
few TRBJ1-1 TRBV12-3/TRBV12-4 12 ASSRTGGDHSAF
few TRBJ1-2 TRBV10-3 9 AVGQNYGYT
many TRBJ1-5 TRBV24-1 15 ATSDFPGSPSNQPQH
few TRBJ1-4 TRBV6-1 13 ASSLNRATNEKLF
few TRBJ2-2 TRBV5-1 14 ASSSSPGGNTGELF
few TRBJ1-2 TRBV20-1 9 SARDVYGYT
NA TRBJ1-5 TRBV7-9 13 ASSFGGLSNQPQH
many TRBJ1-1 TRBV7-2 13 ASKPTGKEYTEAF
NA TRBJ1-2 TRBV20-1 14 SASGGGASEAYGYT
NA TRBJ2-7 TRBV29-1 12 SVASGTGGYEQY
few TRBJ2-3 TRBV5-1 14 ASSLGISGRTDTQY
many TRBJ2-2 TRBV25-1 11 ASKAGISGELF
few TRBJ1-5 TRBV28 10 ASSLGTSPQH
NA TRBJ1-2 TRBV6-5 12 ASTKTGQGHGYT
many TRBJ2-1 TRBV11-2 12 ASSLGGGLNEQF
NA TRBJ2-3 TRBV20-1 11 SASAGPQDTQY
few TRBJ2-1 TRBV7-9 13 ATSKLAGVLNEQF
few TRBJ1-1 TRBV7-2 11 ASSLAGFTEAF
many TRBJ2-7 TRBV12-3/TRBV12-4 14 ASSLGQGLISYEQY
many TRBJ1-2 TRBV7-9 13 ASSSQGKPNYGYT